These 26 T cell receptor beta chains came from one sample sequenced in a study of beta chain features in type 1 diabetes. Study findings and constraints: Shortening of TCRB CDR3s, moderate but significant, appeared in all four CD4+ subsets of Type 1 diabetes patients.

Isolated RNA was reverse transcribed in full, so expressed TCRB transcripts were sequenced. Sequencing used immunoSEQ multiplex PCR; TCRdb keeps in-frame clones, though not all of them. The data contain more than 95,000 clones, 25% to 35% of them singletons. Their specific antigens are unknown. The specimen was central memory CD4+ T cells from blood. Receptor source: a young woman with type 1 diabetes.

This chain joins TRBV10-3 and TRBJ2-5, with 10 bases that match TRBD2. CDR3 size: 15 residues. The V gene end was trimmed by 6 bases and the J gene end by 2 bases; junction bases not matched to a gene: 6. Looked up from germline, CDR1 is ENHRY and CDR2 is SYGVKD. The CDR3 is CAISVAGGRQETQYF. The DNA for the CDR3 is TGTGCCATCAGCGTAGCGGGAGGTCGACAAGAGACCCAGTACTTC.

The rearrangement links TRBV15 to TRBJ2-7, with a tentative D call TRBD1 (5 bases). This CDR3 has 17 amino acids. The ends were cut back, 0 bases at V and 2 bases at J, with 17 bases in the middle. Germline-derived CDR1 and CDR2 are LNHNV and YYDKDF (reference sequence). The CDR3 here is CATSRDLGHSNAYEQYV. For the CDR3, the DNA is TGTGCCACCAGCAGAGATCTCGGACACTCAAACGCCTACGAGCAGTACGTC.

The chain uses TRBV5-1 and TRBJ1-1; D might be TRBD1 (5 bases). CDR1 SGHRS and CDR2 YFSETQ come from the germline V gene. The CDR3 is 18 amino acids. The V gene lost 0 bases and the J gene lost 1 base, with 19 bases spanning the gap. In DNA, the CDR3 is TGCGCCAGCAGCTTGGGACGGCAGGGAAGGTTGAGGAACACTGAAGCTTTCTTT. This codes for CASSLGRQGRLRNTEAFF.

This rearrangement joins TRBV7-2 to TRBJ2-2; D gene unclear. CDR3 length: 13 amino acids. Germline CDR1 reads SGHTA; CDR2 reads FQGNSA. Deletions cut 5 bases from V and 5 bases from J, with 9 bases between. The CDR3 here is CASSLYSTGELFF. Written as DNA, the CDR3 is TGTGCCAGCAGCCTTTACAGTACCGGGGAGCTGTTTTTT.

The chain couples TRBV10-1 to TRBJ1-5; a weak D match, TRBD1 (6 bases). The germline CDR1 and CDR2 sequences are WNHNN and SYGVQD (reference sequence). V was trimmed by 3 bases and J by 2 bases, leaving 8 bases between them. CDR3 length: 14 residues. In DNA form, the CDR3 reads TGCGCCAGCAGTGAACAGGGCGGCAATCAGCCCCAGCATTTT. Translated, it gives CASSEQGGNQPQHF.

CDR3 sequence: CASSAPGTNQFF. CDR3 nucleotides: TGTGCCAGCTCAGCGCCCGGGACTAACCAGTTCTTC. This chain links TRBV25-1 with TRBJ2-1, with 7 bases aligning to TRBD2. J was trimmed by 13 bases and V by 8 bases; bases with no gene match: 11. The CDR3 length is 12 residues. The germline V gene has CDR1 MGHDK and CDR2 SYGVNS.

This chain joins TRBV19 and TRBJ2-5; 8 bases are shared with TRBD1. The V gene end was trimmed by 4 bases and the J gene end by 7 bases; junction bases not matched to a gene: 14. The CDR3 consists of 16 residues. Germline V gives CDR1 LNHDA, CDR2 SQIVND (reference sequence). The CDR3 sequence: CASSSSGTGVGGTQYF. DNA for the CDR3: TGTGCCAGTAGTAGCTCCGGGACAGGCGTTGGGGGGACCCAGTACTTC.

CDR3 sequence reads: CASSFKPGNTEAFF. The DNA of the CDR3 is TGCGCCAGCAGCTTTAAACCAGGGAACACTGAAGCTTTCTTT. This sequence joins TRBV4-3 and TRBJ1-1; no reliable D call. The ends were cut back, 5 bases at V and 1 base at J, with 11 bases in the middle. Germline CDR1 and CDR2: LGHNA and YSLEER. This CDR3 spans 14 amino acids.

The V gene is TRBV28, the J gene TRBJ1-1, with unresolved D. The germline CDR1 and CDR2 sequences are MDHEN and SYDVKM. The V end was cut by 4 bases, the J end by 0 bases, with 15 bases between. The CDR3 totals 16 residues. DNA of the CDR3: TGTGCCAGCAGTTCGCCGAGGGCCCCAATGAACACTGAAGCTTTCTTT. It translates to CASSSPRAPMNTEAFF.

The chain has TRBV7-8 and TRBJ1-6; the match to TRBD1 covers 8 bases. The V gene end was trimmed by 1 base and the J gene end by 8 bases; junction bases not matched to a gene: 7. The CDR3 has 16 residues. Germline CDR1 is SGHVS and CDR2 is FQNEAQ. The CDR3 region is CASSLGQGARDSPLHF. The CDR3 DNA follows: TGTGCCAGCAGCTTAGGCCAGGGGGCGCGGGATTCACCCCTCCACTTT.

The rearrangement uses TRBV11-3 and TRBJ2-2; tentative D call: TRBD1 (6 bases). The CDR3 has 14 residues. Trimming removed 5 bases at V and 5 bases at J, with 12 bases between. Germline lookup yields CDR1 SGHNT and CDR2 YENEEA. This chain's CDR3 is CASSPGQSTGELFF. CDR3 in DNA: TGTGCCAGCAGCCCCGGACAGTCGACCGGGGAGCTGTTTTTT.

This chain uses TRBV11-3 with TRBJ2-1, with D perhaps matching TRBD2 (5 bases). CDR3 size: 18 residues. V was clipped by 3 bases and J by 8 bases, with 26 bases between them. Germline assignment: CDR1 SGHNT and CDR2 YENEEA. CDR3 amino acids: CASSLRVPSPTDLHEQFF. Written as DNA, the CDR3 is TGTGCCAGCAGCTTGAGGGTCCCCAGCCCCACAGATTTGCATGAGCAGTTCTTC.

The chain couples TRBV5-1 to TRBJ2-1; 7 nucleotides agree with TRBD2. Losses at the gene ends were 4 bases for V and 0 bases for J; bases not matched to a gene: 4. Germline V gene lookup returns CDR1 SGHRS and CDR2 YFSETQ. This CDR3 region has 15 residues. CDR3 in amino acids: CASSLPGGSYNEQFF. The DNA for the CDR3 is TGCGCCAGCAGCCTCCCGGGAGGCTCCTACAATGAGCAGTTCTTC.

This clone was recorded a few times. The chain uses TRBV28 and TRBJ1-2; D unresolved. This CDR3 comprises 15 residues. Germline V gene data show CDR1 as MDHEN and CDR2 as SYDVKM. The ends were cut back, 5 bases at V and 2 bases at J, with 15 bases in the middle. The CDR3 DNA reads as TGTGCCAGCAGTCACCCCCCCAGAGGAAACTATGGCTACACCTTC. Its protein product is CASSHPPRGNYGYTF.

This sequence joins TRBV21-1 and TRBJ2-7; TRBD1 reflects the table's D call only, with no check against the DNA. TRBV21-1 corresponds to a pseudogene. This CDR3 comprises 14 residues. For the CDR3, the DNA is TGTGCCAGCAGCAATCCCTCCCTCCCTCCCAGGCAGTACGTC. Its protein is CASSNPSLPPRQYV.

The CDR3 loop reads CASSPTASTGELFF. The CDR3 bases are TGCGCCAGCAGCCCGACAGCGAGCACCGGGGAGCTGTTTTTT. The chain carries TRBV5-1 and TRBJ2-2; D possibly corresponds to TRBD1 (5 bases). The V and J ends lost 4 bases and 4 bases respectively, with 11 bases between them. Germline loops: CDR1 SGHRS, CDR2 YFSETQ. This CDR3 has 14 amino acids.

This clone was counted once. The rearrangement links TRBV19 to TRBJ2-5; TRBD1 agrees at 11 bases. In germline, CDR1 is LNHDA, CDR2 SQIVND (reference sequence). CDR3 length: 17 residues. Unmatched junction bases numbered 9, after V lost 5 bases and J lost 1 base. The CDR3: CASSLGVGTGGQETQYF. As DNA, the CDR3 is TGTGCCAGTAGTCTGGGCGTGGGGACAGGGGGCCAAGAGACCCAGTACTTC.

V and J are TRBV30 and TRBJ1-1; tentatively, D is TRBD1 (5 bases). This CDR3 is built from 14 residues. V dropped 0 bases and J dropped 4 bases, with 12 bases sitting between them. Germline loops: CDR1 GTSNPN, CDR2 SVGIG (reference sequence). The CDR3 protein is CAWSVSGGGTEAFF. The CDR3 coding sequence is TGTGCCTGGAGTGTATCTGGGGGGGGCACTGAAGCTTTCTTT.

The chain links TRBV19 to TRBJ1-5, with a weak D call TRBD1 (5 bases). Trimming shortened V by 8 bases and J by 11 bases, and 19 bases separated the two germline ends. In germline, CDR1 is LNHDA, CDR2 SQIVND (reference sequence). The length of the CDR3 is 13 residues. For the CDR3, the DNA is TGTGCCAGTCGACAGTTCGGAGTTATGGCCCAGCATTTT. Protein sequence: CASRQFGVMAQHF.

The rearrangement uses TRBV27 and TRBJ1-4; 10 bases are a match to TRBD1. The CDR3 runs 15 residues. In germline, CDR1 is MNHEY, CDR2 SMNVEV (reference sequence). Losses at the gene ends were 0 bases for V and 7 bases for J; bases not matched to a gene: 2. The CDR3, as DNA: TGTGCCAGCAGTTTATCGGACAGGGGGTTTGAAAAACTGTTTTTT. Its translation is CASSLSDRGFEKLFF.

This clone was seen only once. The chain is built from TRBV5-1 and TRBJ2-5, with D possibly matching TRBD2 (6 bases). Germline V gives CDR1 SGHRS, CDR2 YFSETQ. The CDR3 length is 14 residues. The germline V and J ends were trimmed by 4 bases and 2 bases, with 12 bases remaining between them. The CDR3 sequence: CASSPGSGQETQYF. For the CDR3, the DNA is TGCGCCAGCAGCCCCGGGAGCGGGCAAGAGACCCAGTACTTC.

This clone showed up just a few times. The chain recombines TRBV5-4 with TRBJ2-2; 10 positions agree with TRBD2. V lost 2 bases, J lost 5 bases, and 9 bases stayed unmatched. The CDR3 length is 17 residues. Germline V gives CDR1 SGHNT, CDR2 YYREEE (reference sequence). The CDR3 sequence is CASSLASSGRGTGELFF. For the CDR3, the DNA is TGTGCCAGCAGCTTAGCGTCTAGCGGGAGAGGAACCGGGGAGCTGTTTTTT.

Only a few counts were recorded for this clone. The chain joins TRBV15 to TRBJ2-6; the D gene is possibly TRBD2 (5 bases). The CDR3 has 18 amino acids. Looked up from germline, CDR1 is LNHNV and CDR2 is YYDKDF (reference sequence). Trimming cost V 0 bases and J 0 bases, with 12 bases left between them. The CDR3: CATSRDRAGSSGANVLTF. The DNA for the CDR3 is TGTGCCACCAGCAGAGATCGGGCGGGTAGCTCTGGGGCCAACGTCCTGACTTTC.

The CDR3 protein is CASSTGAAVNSGNTIYF. The CDR3 region has the DNA TGCGCCAGCAGCACTGGAGCAGCCGTTAACTCTGGAAACACCATATATTTT. The rearrangement links TRBV5-1 to TRBJ1-3; no firm D call. Trimming removed 4 bases from V and 0 bases from J, with 17 bases in between. CDR1 and CDR2 (germline): SGHRS, YFSETQ. The CDR3 totals 17 residues.

A few counts support this clone. The CDR3 loop reads CASSVGFTAANYGYTF. The CDR3 DNA reads as TGTGCCAGCAGCGTAGGGTTCACCGCAGCTAACTATGGCTACACCTTC. J is TRBJ1-2 and V is TRBV9; D is unresolved. This CDR3 contains 16 residues. Trimming left V 0 bases short and J 0 bases short, with 12 bases between. CDR1 is SGDLS and CDR2 is YYNGEE in the germline V gene.

V usage is TRBV5-6 and J usage is TRBJ2-1, with 13 bases lining up with TRBD2. CDR3 length: 17 residues. Trimming took 4 bases from V and 8 from J; bases not matched to a gene: 12. Germline V gene data show CDR1 as SGHDT and CDR2 as YYEEEE. DNA for the CDR3: TGTGCCAGCAGCGTAACCGGGACTAGCGGGGCCTGGGATGAGCAGTTCTTC. Translated, it gives CASSVTGTSGAWDEQFF. Drawing the rest from reference TRBV5-6 and TRBJ2-1, the complete variable domain is DAGVTQSPTHLIKTRGQQVTLRCSPKSGHDTVSWYQQALGQGPQFIFQYYEEEERQRGNFPDRFSGHQFPNYSSELNVNALLLGDSALYLCASSVTGTSGAWDEQFFGPGTRLTVL.